One and the same sample provided the 29 T cell receptor beta chains below, sequenced in a study of T cell responses to AZD1222 COVID-19 vaccine. Here immunoSEQ multiplex PCR was the method, and the copy in TCRdb shows in-frame clones only, minus some. The profile shows approximately 200,000 clones, 90% to 95% of them singletons. The specimen was peripheral blood, collected 28 days after the second AZD1222 dose. All receptors come from an adult who received the AZD1222 COVID-19 vaccine.

The rearrangement links TRBV11-3 to TRBJ1-1; D may be TRBD1 (6 bases). CDR3 length: 15 amino acids. With 2 bases removed from V and 0 bases from J, the gap between germline ends came to 10 bases. Germline CDR1 SGHNT, CDR2 YENEEA. CDR3 region: CASSLQGQMNTEAFF. The DNA of the CDR3 is TGTGCCAGCAGCTTACAGGGACAAATGAACACTGAAGCTTTCTTT.

The V call is TRBV28, the J call TRBJ1-1; 7 positions agree with TRBD1. The ends lost 5 bases at V and 0 bases at J; junction bases unmatched: 9. CDR1 is MDHEN, CDR2 SYDVKM, per germline. The CDR3 extends over 16 amino acids. The CDR3 nucleotides read TGTGCCAGCAGTCCCCCGACAGGGATAATGAACACTGAAGCTTTCTTT. Amino acid sequence: CASSPPTGIMNTEAFF.

This clone was observed once. This rearrangement joins TRBV6-5 to TRBJ2-1, with TRBD1 as a possible D gene (5 bases). V lost 6 bases to trimming and J lost 4 bases, with 16 bases between them. The CDR3 spans 15 residues. Germline CDR1 reads MNHEY; CDR2 reads SVGAGI. The CDR3 is CASSKVTGIYNEQFF. CDR3 coding DNA: TGTGCCAGCAGCAAAGTTACAGGAATTTACAATGAGCAGTTCTTC.

The J gene is TRBJ2-7, the V gene TRBV7-2; D might be TRBD2 (7 bases). The V end was cut by 10 bases, the J end by 3 bases, with 19 bases between. Germline CDR1 SGHTA, CDR2 FQGNSA. The CDR3 is made up of 14 amino acids. CDR3 residues: CAIRGGDSSYEQYF. The CDR3 nucleotides are TGTGCCATTAGGGGGGGGGACTCAAGCTACGAGCAGTACTTC. The full variable domain, completed using reference TRBV7-2 and TRBJ2-7, is GAGVSQSPSNKVTEKGKDVELRCDPISGHTALYWYRQSLGQGLEFLIYFQGNSAPDKSGLPSDRFSAERTGGSVSTLTIQRTQQEDSAVYLCAIRGGDSSYEQYFGPGTRLTVT.

This chain joins TRBV5-1 and TRBJ2-5, with a possible D match to TRBD1 (5 bases). CDR1 and CDR2 from the germline V gene are SGHRS and YFSETQ. This CDR3 contains 16 residues. V gave up 3 bases and J gave up 1 base, with 16 bases separating them. The CDR3 DNA sequence: TGCGCCAGCAGCTCCCGGGTGGGGCAGGGCCAAGAGACCCAGTACTTC. This codes for CASSSRVGQGQETQYF.

The gene calls are TRBV4-1 and TRBJ2-1; 10 nucleotides line up with TRBD2. Germline V gene lookup returns CDR1 MGHRA and CDR2 YSYEKL. CDR3 length: 16 residues. J gave up 6 bases and V 2 bases, and 7 bases lay outside the gene matches. The DNA of the CDR3 is TGCGCCAGCAGCCAACGAAGCGGGAGGGCGGGCAATGAGCAGTTCTTC. Residues: CASSQRSGRAGNEQFF.

The rearrangement uses TRBV19 and TRBJ1-1, with D hard to call. The V gene's germline CDR1 is LNHDA and CDR2 SQIVND (reference sequence). The V and J ends lost 5 bases and 4 bases respectively, with 14 bases between them. The CDR3 has 14 amino acids. The CDR3, as DNA: TGTGCCAGTAGTGCCGCCGGAGCCGGCACTGAAGCTTTCTTT. Its translation is CASSAAGAGTEAFF.

The chain employs TRBV11-2 and TRBJ2-5; 12 bases agree with TRBD2. The V segment lost 6 bases and the J segment 2 bases; nucleotides outside the gene matches: 7. The CDR3 has 16 residues. Per germline, CDR1 SGHAT and CDR2 FQNNGV. Written as DNA, the CDR3 is TGTGCCAGCAGTACCGGGACTAGCGGGCGACAAGAGACCCAGTACTTC. Translation: CASSTGTSGRQETQYF.

The chain couples TRBV27 to TRBJ1-6, with 12 bases identical to TRBD1. The germline gives CDR1 MNHEY, CDR2 SMNVEV (reference sequence). The ends lost 4 bases at V and 6 bases at J; junction bases unmatched: 7. The CDR3 contains 17 residues. CDR3 protein: CASSSPGTGGRNSPLHF. Written as DNA, the CDR3 is TGTGCCAGCAGTTCCCCCGGGACAGGGGGCCGTAATTCACCCCTCCACTTT.

V gene TRBV5-8 combines with J gene TRBJ1-1; tentative D call: TRBD1 (5 bases). The CDR3 spans 13 residues. Germline-derived CDR1 and CDR2 are SGHTS and YDEGEE. V was pared by 0 bases and J by 10 bases, with 13 bases between. CDR3 amino acids: CASSLAGRQGAFF. CDR3 coding DNA: TGTGCCAGCAGCTTGGCGGGGCGGCAGGGAGCTTTCTTT.

The genes are TRBV9 and TRBJ1-1; D is possibly TRBD1 (5 bases). The CDR3 loop spans 13 amino acids. CDR1 is SGDLS and CDR2 is YYNGEE in the germline V gene. The V end was cut by 7 bases, the J end by 2 bases, with 12 bases between. The CDR3 region is CASGATPNTEAFF. CDR3 DNA sequence: TGTGCCAGCGGGGCGACCCCAAACACTGAAGCTTTCTTT.

The genes are TRBV9 and TRBJ1-3, with D possibly matching TRBD1 (6 bases). The CDR3 runs 17 residues. Germline lookup yields CDR1 SGDLS and CDR2 YYNGEE. Trimming removed 0 bases from V and 0 bases from J, with 13 bases in between. CDR3: CASSVARTESSGNTIYF. The CDR3, as DNA: TGTGCCAGCAGCGTAGCCCGGACAGAGAGCTCTGGAAACACCATATATTTT.

The V and J genes are TRBV7-2 and TRBJ2-6; perhaps D is TRBD1 or TRBD2 (5 bases each). The CDR3 contains 15 residues. The V and J ends lost 5 bases and 3 bases respectively, with 11 bases between them. Per the germline V gene, CDR1 is SGHTA and CDR2 is FQGNSA. The CDR3 sequence: CASSPWGFGANVLTF. In nucleotides, the CDR3 is TGTGCCAGCAGCCCTTGGGGGTTTGGGGCCAACGTCCTGACTTTC.

The V call is TRBV28, the J call TRBJ2-3; 10 nucleotides match TRBD2. The CDR3 consists of 14 residues. Germline-derived CDR1 and CDR2 are MDHEN and SYDVKM. Trimming removed 8 bases from V and 5 bases from J; junction bases left unmatched: 7. CDR3 nucleotides: TGTGCCAGCGGGTCTAGCGGGAGAGGAGATACGCAGTATTTT. Its protein product is CASGSSGRGDTQYF. The full variable domain, in which reference TRBV28 and TRBJ2-3 provide the parts outside the CDR3, is DVKVTQSSRYLVKRTGEKVFLECVQDMDHENMFWYRQDPGLGLRLIYFSYDVKMKEKGDIPEGYSVSREKKERFSLILESASTNQTSMYLCASGSSGRGDTQYFGPGTRLTVL.

The chain has TRBV7-8 and TRBJ2-7; 9 bases agree with TRBD1. Losses at the gene ends were 4 bases for V and 6 bases for J; bases not matched to a gene: 7. Per germline, CDR1 SGHVS and CDR2 FQNEAQ. The CDR3 consists of 14 residues. The CDR3 nucleotides are TGTGCCAGCAGCTATAGGGACAGGGCAGGCGAGCAGTACTTC. This codes for CASSYRDRAGEQYF.

This clone was detected only once. The rearrangement uses TRBV5-1 and TRBJ2-4; D is perhaps TRBD2 (7 bases). Germline CDR1 and CDR2: SGHRS and YFSETQ. This CDR3 has 14 amino acids. V was shortened by 4 bases and J by 5 bases, with 13 bases between the two germline ends. CDR3 region: CASSITGRENIQYF. The CDR3 bases are TGCGCCAGCAGCATTACAGGGAGGGAAAACATTCAGTACTTC.

This clone showed up just once. The CDR3 DNA is TGCGCCAGCAGCTTGAAGGCAGTCGCTAACTATGGCTACACCTTC. Protein sequence: CASSLKAVANYGYTF. J is TRBJ1-2 and V is TRBV5-1; D is undetermined. The germline V gene encodes CDR1 SGHRS and CDR2 YFSETQ. The CDR3 totals 15 residues. The V end was cut by 1 base, the J end by 0 bases, with 10 bases between. Filled out from reference TRBV5-1 and TRBJ1-2, the complete variable domain reads KAGVTQTPRYLIKTRGQQVTLSCSPISGHRSVSWYQQTPGQGLQFLFEYFSETQRNKGNFPGRFSGRQFSNSRSEMNVSTLELGDSALYLCASSLKAVANYGYTFGSGTRLTVV.

The chain employs TRBV6-5 and TRBJ1-1; TRBD1 agrees at 7 bases. The CDR3 is 12 amino acids. Germline V gene lookup returns CDR1 MNHEY and CDR2 SVGAGI. The ends lost 7 bases at V and 6 bases at J; junction bases unmatched: 5. Here the CDR3 reads CASTRGMAEAFF. The CDR3 bases are TGTGCCAGCACCAGGGGGATGGCTGAAGCTTTCTTT.

This clone was recorded only once. This rearrangement joins TRBV6-5 to TRBJ2-5, with D perhaps TRBD2 (5 bases). The ends were cut back, 2 bases at V and 8 bases at J, with 6 bases in the middle. This CDR3 spans 11 amino acids. Germline-derived CDR1 and CDR2 are MNHEY and SVGAGI. CDR3 bases: TGTGCCAGCAGTTACACGGGAACCCAGTACTTC. This encodes CASSYTGTQYF.

This clone has only one observation. The CDR3 nucleotides are TGCGCCAGCAGCGGGGGACAGCACACAGATACGCAGTATTTT. Translation: CASSGGQHTDTQYF. V is TRBV5-1 and J is TRBJ2-3, with 7 nucleotides matching TRBD1. Germline values: CDR1 SGHRS, CDR2 YFSETQ. The CDR3 has 14 amino acids. V trimming: 4 bases; J trimming: 2 bases; junction bases outside the gene matches: 4.

The rearrangement links TRBV28 to TRBJ2-5; TRBD1 or TRBD2 may be the D gene (5 bases each). V lost 4 bases, J lost 4 bases, and 10 bases lay in between. The CDR3 runs 13 residues. CDR1 and CDR2 from the germline V gene are MDHEN and SYDVKM. The CDR3 here is CASSSLGGETQYF. In DNA, the CDR3 is TGTGCCAGCAGTTCGCTTGGGGGAGAGACCCAGTACTTC. Together with reference TRBV28 and TRBJ2-5, the CDR3 gives the full variable domain: DVKVTQSSRYLVKRTGEKVFLECVQDMDHENMFWYRQDPGLGLRLIYFSYDVKMKEKGDIPEGYSVSREKKERFSLILESASTNQTSMYLCASSSLGGETQYFGPGTRLLVL.

CDR3 sequence: CASSVDYGKYEQYF. The CDR3, as DNA: TGTGCCAGCAGCGTAGATTACGGCAAATACGAGCAGTACTTC. V gene TRBV9 combines with J gene TRBJ2-7; no clear D. Trimming removed 0 bases from V and 4 bases from J, with 11 bases in between. Germline CDR1 SGDLS, CDR2 YYNGEE. This CDR3 comprises 14 residues. The whole variable domain, remainder taken from reference TRBV9 and TRBJ2-7, is DSGVTQTPKHLITATGQRVTLRCSPRSGDLSVYWYQQSLDQGLQFLIQYYNGEERAKGNILERFSAQQFPDLHSELNLSSLELGDSALYFCASSVDYGKYEQYFGPGTRLTVT.

V is TRBV11-2 and J is TRBJ2-2; tentatively, D is TRBD2 (5 bases). V lost 6 bases and J lost 0, with 5 bases in between. CDR3 length: 13 residues. Germline CDR1 and CDR2: SGHAT and FQNNGV. CDR3 region: CASREANTGELFF. The CDR3 nucleotides read TGTGCCAGCAGGGAGGCGAACACCGGGGAGCTGTTTTTT. The variable domain in full, with the rest retrieved from reference TRBV11-2 and TRBJ2-2, is EAGVAQSPRYKIIEKRQSVAFWCNPISGHATLYWYQQILGQGPKLLIQFQNNGVVDDSQLPKDRFSAERLKGVDSTLKIQPAKLEDSAVYLCASREANTGELFFGEGSRLTVL.

The rearrangement joins TRBV5-1 to TRBJ2-5, with D perhaps matching TRBD2 (6 bases). Germline V CDR1 and CDR2: SGHRS, YFSETQ. This CDR3 region has 12 residues. V was cut by 4 bases and J by 11 bases, with 15 bases left in between. The CDR3, as DNA: TGCGCCAGCAGCGACCGCGGGGTCAGTCAGTACTTC. This encodes CASSDRGVSQYF.

The chain carries TRBV6-4 and TRBJ1-6; no firm D call. This CDR3 spans 13 amino acids. The V end was cut by 4 bases, the J end by 2 bases, with 3 bases between. Germline V gene data show CDR1 as MRHNA and CDR2 as SNTAGT. Here the CDR3 DNA reads TGTGCCAGCAGTGTGACCTATAATTCACCCCTCCACTTT. It translates to CASSVTYNSPLHF.

J is TRBJ2-3 and V is TRBV7-9, with 7 positions matching TRBD1. The germline V gene has CDR1 SEHNR and CDR2 FQNEAQ (reference sequence). Unmatched junction bases numbered 5, after V lost 3 bases and J lost 5 bases. This CDR3 spans 14 amino acids. The CDR3 spells CASSFGQGVDTQYF. CDR3 nucleotide sequence: TGTGCCAGCAGCTTTGGGCAGGGGGTAGATACGCAGTATTTT. Filled out from reference TRBV7-9 and TRBJ2-3, the complete variable domain reads DTGVSQNPRHKITKRGQNVTFRCDPISEHNRLYWYRQTLGQGPEFLTYFQNEAQLEKSRLLSDRFSAERPKGSFSTLEIQRTEQGDSAMYLCASSFGQGVDTQYFGPGTRLTVL.

This clone was counted only a few times. This chain connects TRBV28 to TRBJ1-4, with D perhaps matching TRBD1 (6 bases). This CDR3 is built from 14 residues. The V end lost 6 bases, the J end lost 7 bases, and 15 bases lay between the germline ends. CDR1 and CDR2 (germline): MDHEN, SYDVKM. The CDR3 is CASRTGGAGEKLFF. CDR3 nucleotide sequence: TGTGCCAGCAGGACCGGGGGCGCCGGTGAAAAACTGTTTTTT. The entire variable domain, with the rest obtained from reference TRBV28 and TRBJ1-4, is as follows: DVKVTQSSRYLVKRTGEKVFLECVQDMDHENMFWYRQDPGLGLRLIYFSYDVKMKEKGDIPEGYSVSREKKERFSLILESASTNQTSMYLCASRTGGAGEKLFFGSGTQLSVL.

The chain links TRBV30 to TRBJ1-6, with D perhaps matching TRBD1 (6 bases). This CDR3 has 16 amino acids. CDR1 is GTSNPN and CDR2 is SVGIG in the germline V gene (reference sequence). V gave up 6 bases and J gave up 10 bases, with 25 bases separating them. The CDR3 region has the DNA TGTGCCTGTATAAGGAGGTCGGGGGCAAGGGACTCACCCCTCCACTTT. This translates into CACIRRSGARDSPLHF.

CDR3 sequence: CAISYRQGNTEAFF. The CDR3 bases are TGTGCCATCAGTTACCGACAGGGGAACACTGAAGCTTTCTTT. The genes are TRBV10-3 and TRBJ1-1; 7 bases fit TRBD1. CDR1 and CDR2 from the germline V gene are ENHRY and SYGVKD. The CDR3 has 14 residues. Unmatched junction bases numbered 4, after V lost 5 bases and J lost 1 base.